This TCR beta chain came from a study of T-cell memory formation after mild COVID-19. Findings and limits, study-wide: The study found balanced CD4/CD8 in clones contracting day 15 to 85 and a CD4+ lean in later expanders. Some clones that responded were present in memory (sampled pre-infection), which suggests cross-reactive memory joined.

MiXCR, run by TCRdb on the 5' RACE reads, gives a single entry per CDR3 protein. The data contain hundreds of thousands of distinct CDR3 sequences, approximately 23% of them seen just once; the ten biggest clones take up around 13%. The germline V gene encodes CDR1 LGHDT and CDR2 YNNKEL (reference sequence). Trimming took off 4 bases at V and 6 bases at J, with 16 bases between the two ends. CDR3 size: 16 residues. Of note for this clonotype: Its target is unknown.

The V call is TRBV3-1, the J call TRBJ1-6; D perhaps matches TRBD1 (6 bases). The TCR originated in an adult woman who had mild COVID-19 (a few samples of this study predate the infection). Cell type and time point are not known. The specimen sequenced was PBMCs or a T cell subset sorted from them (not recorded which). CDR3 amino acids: CASSPRTAHSNSPLHF. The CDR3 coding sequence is TGTGCCAGCAGCCCCCGGACAGCTCATTCTAATTCACCCCTCCACTTT.